These 16 T cell receptor beta chains were sequenced from one sample in a study of blood T cell repertoires in COVID-19. Assay used: immunoSEQ multiplex PCR; TCRdb lists only in-frame clones, some missing. The data hold under 300,000 clones, with 70% to 90% observed a single time. Specimen: peripheral blood. The receptors stem from a man between 50 and 59 years old with acute or convalescent COVID-19.

This sequence joins TRBV6-6 and TRBJ2-7, with TRBD2 matching 8 bases. This CDR3 has 14 residues. Germline lookup yields CDR1 MNHNY and CDR2 SVGAGI (reference sequence). Trimming at V came to 6 bases and at J to 6 bases, leaving 10 bases not matched to a gene. CDR3 loop: CASSTGGGRPEQYF. CDR3 DNA: TGTGCCAGCAGCACGGGGGGGGGTAGGCCCGAGCAGTACTTC.

The rearrangement uses TRBV3-1 (or the pseudogene TRBV3-2) and TRBJ1-5; D gene unclear. V was pared by 4 bases and J by 4 bases, with 8 bases between. The V gene's germline CDR1 is LGHDT and CDR2 YNNKEL (reference sequence). The CDR3 consists of 13 residues. CDR3 bases: TGTGCCAGCAGCCTTCCGGGTAATCAGCCCCAGCATTTT. This sequence encodes CASSLPGNQPQHF.

This sequence joins TRBV11-1 and TRBJ2-5; D is possibly TRBD1 (6 bases). The CDR3 runs 16 residues. Trimming removed 2 bases from V and 0 bases from J, with 13 bases in between. Germline lookup yields CDR1 SGHAT and CDR2 FQDESV (reference sequence). The CDR3 loop reads CASSLLPGEYQETQYF. In DNA, the CDR3 is TGTGCCAGCAGCTTATTACCAGGGGAGTACCAAGAGACCCAGTACTTC.

The gene calls are TRBV7-3 and TRBJ2-7; 9 nucleotides agree with TRBD1. CDR3 size: 14 residues. J was trimmed by 3 bases and V by 5 bases; bases with no gene match: 5. In germline, CDR1 is SGHTA, CDR2 FQGTGA. The CDR3 DNA reads TGTGCCAGCAGCCCAGGGACAGGGAGCTACGAGCAGTACTTC. The encoded protein is CASSPGTGSYEQYF.

The DNA of the CDR3 is TGTGCCAGCAGTTGGAGTCTAGCAACCTACAATGAGCAGTTCTTC. Amino acids: CASSWSLATYNEQFF. The chain has TRBV28 and TRBJ2-1; possibly TRBD2 for D (5 bases). The V and J ends lost 4 bases and 2 bases respectively, with 12 bases between them. Germline V lookup: CDR1 MDHEN, CDR2 SYDVKM. This CDR3 region has 15 residues.

The gene calls are TRBV5-1 and TRBJ2-1, with a weak D call TRBD2 (6 bases). The CDR3 has 15 amino acids. Germline V gives CDR1 SGHRS, CDR2 YFSETQ. V gave up 4 bases and J gave up 6 bases, with 17 bases separating them. The CDR3 loop reads CASSLGGKVSNEQFF. CDR3 DNA sequence: TGCGCCAGCAGCCTGGGAGGTAAGGTTAGCAATGAGCAGTTCTTC.

CDR3 DNA: TGTGCCACCAGCAGAGTCAGCACTAGACACAATGAGCAGTTCTTC. This gives the protein CATSRVSTRHNEQFF. The chain is built from TRBV15 and TRBJ2-1, with D possibly TRBD2 on 5 matching bases. CDR3 length: 15 amino acids. Looked up from germline, CDR1 is LNHNV and CDR2 is YYDKDF (reference sequence). V was pared by 1 base and J by 5 bases, with 12 bases between.

J is TRBJ2-7 and V is TRBV11-2; the D gene is possibly TRBD2 (6 bases). Trimming took 4 bases from V and 7 from J, leaving 17 bases between them. Germline V gene lookup returns CDR1 SGHAT and CDR2 FQNNGV. This CDR3 has 14 residues. DNA for the CDR3: TGTGCCAGCAGCTCGGAGACTAGGTTCTGGGAGCAGTACTTC. This encodes CASSSETRFWEQYF.

The chain couples TRBV5-6 to TRBJ1-2, with D unclear. V was trimmed by 1 base and J by 7 bases, leaving 14 bases between them. Per germline, CDR1 SGHDT and CDR2 YYEEEE. The CDR3 sequence is 14 residues long. For the CDR3, the DNA is TGTGCCAGCAGCTTGAGTTTCGGTTGGAGTGGCTACACCTTC. It is translated as CASSLSFGWSGYTF.

This rearrangement joins TRBV2 to TRBJ1-2; a weak D match, TRBD1 (6 bases). This CDR3 is built from 12 residues. V shed 6 bases and J shed 4 bases, with 9 bases lying between them. CDR1 is SNHLY, CDR2 FYNNEI, per germline. For the CDR3, the DNA is TGTGCCAGCAGACCAGGGGTCTATGGCTACACCTTC. Protein: CASRPGVYGYTF.

The chain joins TRBV7-9 to TRBJ2-1; D remains unclear. The germline V gene has CDR1 SEHNR and CDR2 FQNEAQ (reference sequence). The V end was cut by 1 base, the J end by 6 bases, with 10 bases between. The CDR3 consists of 14 residues. The CDR3 loop is CASSLDGPSNEQFF. The CDR3 DNA is TGTGCCAGCAGCTTAGATGGCCCGTCCAATGAGCAGTTCTTC.

The rearrangement links TRBV30 to TRBJ1-6; 9 bases line up with TRBD1. CDR3 length equals 16 residues. V lost 1 base to trimming and J lost 4 bases; unmatched junction nucleotides: 5. CDR1 GTSNPN and CDR2 SVGIG come from the germline V gene (reference sequence). The chain's CDR3 is CAWSDRGRLYNSPLHF. The CDR3 nucleotides are TGTGCCTGGAGTGACAGGGGGCGCCTGTATAATTCACCCCTCCACTTT.

This clone occurred a few times. The J gene is TRBJ1-1, the V gene TRBV28; 8 bases line up with TRBD1. The junction had 6 bases not matched to a gene; V was cut back by 5 bases and J by 10 bases. Per germline, CDR1 MDHEN and CDR2 SYDVKM. The CDR3 extends over 12 amino acids. CDR3 residues: CASSTGGLGAFF. CDR3 sequence (DNA): TGTGCCAGCAGTACAGGGGGATTGGGAGCTTTCTTT. Complete variable domain (other parts from reference TRBV28 and TRBJ1-1): DVKVTQSSRYLVKRTGEKVFLECVQDMDHENMFWYRQDPGLGLRLIYFSYDVKMKEKGDIPEGYSVSREKKERFSLILESASTNQTSMYLCASSTGGLGAFFGQGTRLTVV.

The chain is built from TRBV6-5 and TRBJ1-3; 8 nucleotides match TRBD1. V gave up 7 bases and J gave up 8 bases; unmatched junction bases: 10. Germline assignment: CDR1 MNHEY and CDR2 SVGAGI. The CDR3 length is 14 residues. Here the CDR3 reads CASTRNRGRDTIYF. For the CDR3, the DNA is TGTGCCAGCACCAGAAACAGGGGGAGAGACACCATATATTTT.

The chain links TRBV7-8 to TRBJ2-7, with no clear D. Germline V gene sequence: CDR1 SGHVS, CDR2 FQNEAQ. The CDR3 is 14 amino acids. The V end lost 7 bases, the J end lost 2 bases, and 15 bases lay between the germline ends. CDR3 residues: CASTSSTDPYEQYF. The CDR3 nucleotides are TGTGCCAGCACCTCCTCTACAGACCCCTACGAGCAGTACTTC.

The chain combines TRBV5-1 with TRBJ2-1; 7 nucleotides line up with TRBD2. Germline V gene lookup returns CDR1 SGHRS and CDR2 YFSETQ. V shed 4 bases, J shed 5 bases, and the junction held 6 bases outside the gene matches. The CDR3 has 14 amino acids. CDR3 nucleotides: TGCGCCAGCAGCCATCAGCGGGATAACAATGAGCAGTTCTTC. Translating gives CASSHQRDNNEQFF. The whole variable domain, filled in from reference TRBV5-1 and TRBJ2-1, reads KAGVTQTPRYLIKTRGQQVTLSCSPISGHRSVSWYQQTPGQGLQFLFEYFSETQRNKGNFPGRFSGRQFSNSRSEMNVSTLELGDSALYLCASSHQRDNNEQFFGPGTRLTVL.